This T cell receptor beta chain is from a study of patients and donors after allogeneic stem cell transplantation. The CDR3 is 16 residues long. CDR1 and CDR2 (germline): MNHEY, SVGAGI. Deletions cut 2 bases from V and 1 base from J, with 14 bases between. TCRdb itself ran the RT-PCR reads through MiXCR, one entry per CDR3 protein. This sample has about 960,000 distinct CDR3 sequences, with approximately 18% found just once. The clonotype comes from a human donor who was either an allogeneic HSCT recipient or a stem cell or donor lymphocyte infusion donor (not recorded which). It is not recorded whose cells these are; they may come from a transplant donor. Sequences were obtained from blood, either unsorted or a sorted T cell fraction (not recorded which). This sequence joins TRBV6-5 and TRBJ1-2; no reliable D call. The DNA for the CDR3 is TGTGCCAGCAGTTACAGTAGCAGAGAGGGTAACTATGGCTACACCTTC. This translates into CASSYSSREGNYGYTF.